The clone carrying this TCR beta chain was counted a few times. There are 14 residues in the CDR3. From germline, CDR1 is ENHRY and CDR2 SYGVKD. Trimming removed 6 bases at V and 9 bases at J, with 19 bases between. TCRalpha and TCRbeta libraries used 5'RACE with constant-segment primers and UMIs. TCRdb redid the calling of the 5' RACE reads with MiXCR, one entry per CDR3 protein. This table holds about 430,000 distinct CDR3 sequences, about 20% found once. The sample originates from a study of T-cell memory formation after mild COVID-19. On the study more broadly: Largely donor-specific sequence clusters came from two donors.

Input material: PBMCs or a T cell subset sorted from them (not recorded which). This chain links TRBV10-3 with TRBJ2-3; D is uncertain. The TCR comes from a man between 18 and 35 years old who had mild COVID-19 (a few samples of this study predate the infection). Cell type and time point are not known. CDR3 loop: CAISGSYGRATQYF. DNA of the CDR3: TGTGCCATCAGCGGTTCTTACGGGCGAGCCACGCAGTATTTT.